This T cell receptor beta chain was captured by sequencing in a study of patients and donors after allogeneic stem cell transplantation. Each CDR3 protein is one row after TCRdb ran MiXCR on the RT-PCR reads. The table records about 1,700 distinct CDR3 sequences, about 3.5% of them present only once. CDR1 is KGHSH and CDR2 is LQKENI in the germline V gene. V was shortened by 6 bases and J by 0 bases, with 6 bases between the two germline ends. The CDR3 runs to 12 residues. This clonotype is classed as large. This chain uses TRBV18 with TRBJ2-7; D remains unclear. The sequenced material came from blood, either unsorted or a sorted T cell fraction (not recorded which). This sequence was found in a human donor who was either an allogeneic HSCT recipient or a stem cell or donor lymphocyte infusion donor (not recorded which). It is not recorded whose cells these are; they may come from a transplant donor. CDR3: CASSQNSYEQYF. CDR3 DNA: TGTGCCAGCTCCCAAAACTCCTACGAGCAGTACTTC.